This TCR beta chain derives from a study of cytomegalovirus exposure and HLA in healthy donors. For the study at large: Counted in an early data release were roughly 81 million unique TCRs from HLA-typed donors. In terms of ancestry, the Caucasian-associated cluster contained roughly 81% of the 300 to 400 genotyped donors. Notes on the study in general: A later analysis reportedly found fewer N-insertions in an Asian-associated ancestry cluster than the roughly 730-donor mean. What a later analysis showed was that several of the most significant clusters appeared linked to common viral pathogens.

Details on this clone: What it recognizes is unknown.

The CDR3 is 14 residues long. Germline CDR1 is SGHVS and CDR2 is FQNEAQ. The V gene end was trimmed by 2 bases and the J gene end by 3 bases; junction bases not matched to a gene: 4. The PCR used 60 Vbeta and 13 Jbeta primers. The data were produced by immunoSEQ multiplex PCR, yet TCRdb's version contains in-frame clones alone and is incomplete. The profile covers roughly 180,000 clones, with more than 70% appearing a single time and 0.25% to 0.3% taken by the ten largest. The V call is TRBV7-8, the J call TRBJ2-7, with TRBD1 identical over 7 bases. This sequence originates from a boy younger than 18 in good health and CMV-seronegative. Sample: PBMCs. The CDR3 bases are TGTGCCAGCAGCTTACAGACAGGGTTCTACGAGCAGTACTTC. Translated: CASSLQTGFYEQYF. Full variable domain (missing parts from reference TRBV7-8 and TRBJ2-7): GAGVSQSPRYKVAKRGQDVALRCDPISGHVSLFWYQQALGQGPEFLTYFQNEAQLDKSGLPSDRFFAERPEGSVSTLKIQRTQQEDSAVYLCASSLQTGFYEQYFGPGTRLTVT.